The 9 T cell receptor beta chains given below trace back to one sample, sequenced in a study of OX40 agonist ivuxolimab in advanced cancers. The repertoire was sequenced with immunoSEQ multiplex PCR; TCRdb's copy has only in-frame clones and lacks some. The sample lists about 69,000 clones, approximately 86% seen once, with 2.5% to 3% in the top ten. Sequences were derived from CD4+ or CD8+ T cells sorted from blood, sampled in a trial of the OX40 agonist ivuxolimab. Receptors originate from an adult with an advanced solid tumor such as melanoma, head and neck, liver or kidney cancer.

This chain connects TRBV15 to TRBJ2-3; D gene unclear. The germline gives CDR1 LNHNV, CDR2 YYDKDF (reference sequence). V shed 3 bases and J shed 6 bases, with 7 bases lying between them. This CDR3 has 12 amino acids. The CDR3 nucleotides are TGTGCCACCAGCAGGTTGAGGGATACGCAGTATTTT. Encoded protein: CATSRLRDTQYF. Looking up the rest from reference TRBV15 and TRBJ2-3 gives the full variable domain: DAMVIQNPRYQVTQFGKPVTLSCSQTLNHNVMYWYQQKSSQAPKLLFHYYDKDFNNEADTPDNFQSRRPNTSFCFLDIRSPGLGDTAMYLCATSRLRDTQYFGPGTRLTVL.

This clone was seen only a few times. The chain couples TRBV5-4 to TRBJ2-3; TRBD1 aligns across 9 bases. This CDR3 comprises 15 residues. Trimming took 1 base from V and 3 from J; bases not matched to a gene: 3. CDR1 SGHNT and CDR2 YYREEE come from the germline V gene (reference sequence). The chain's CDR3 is CASSLQGQGTDTQYF. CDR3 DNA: TGTGCCAGCAGCTTGCAGGGACAGGGAACAGATACGCAGTATTTT.

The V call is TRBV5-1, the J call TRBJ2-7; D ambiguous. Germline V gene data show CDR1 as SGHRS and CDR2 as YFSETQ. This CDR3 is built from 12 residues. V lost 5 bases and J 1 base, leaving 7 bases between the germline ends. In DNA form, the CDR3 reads TGCGCCAGCAGAAACGATTCCTACGAGCAGTACTTC. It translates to CASRNDSYEQYF. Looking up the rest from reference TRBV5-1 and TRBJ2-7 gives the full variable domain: KAGVTQTPRYLIKTRGQQVTLSCSPISGHRSVSWYQQTPGQGLQFLFEYFSETQRNKGNFPGRFSGRQFSNSRSEMNVSTLELGDSALYLCASRNDSYEQYFGPGTRLTVT.

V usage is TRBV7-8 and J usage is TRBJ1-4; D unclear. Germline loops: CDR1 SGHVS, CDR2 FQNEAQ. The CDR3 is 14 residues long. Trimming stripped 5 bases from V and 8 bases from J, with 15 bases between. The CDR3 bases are TGTGCCAGCAGCGTCGACAACTTAGGAGAAAAACTGTTTTTT. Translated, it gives CASSVDNLGEKLFF.

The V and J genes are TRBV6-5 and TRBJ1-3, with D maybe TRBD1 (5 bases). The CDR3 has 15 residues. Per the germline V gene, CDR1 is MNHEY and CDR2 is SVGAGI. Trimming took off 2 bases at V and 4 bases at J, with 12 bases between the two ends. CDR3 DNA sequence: TGTGCCAGCAGTTACCTTTCGGACAACGGAAACACCATATATTTT. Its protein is CASSYLSDNGNTIYF.

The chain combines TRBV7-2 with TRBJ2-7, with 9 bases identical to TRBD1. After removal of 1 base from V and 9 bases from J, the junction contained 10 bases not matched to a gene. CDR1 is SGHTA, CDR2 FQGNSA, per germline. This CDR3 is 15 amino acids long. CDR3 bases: TGTGCCAGCAGCTTAGGATCTCGACAGGGGGGAGGGCAGTACTTC. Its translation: CASSLGSRQGGGQYF.

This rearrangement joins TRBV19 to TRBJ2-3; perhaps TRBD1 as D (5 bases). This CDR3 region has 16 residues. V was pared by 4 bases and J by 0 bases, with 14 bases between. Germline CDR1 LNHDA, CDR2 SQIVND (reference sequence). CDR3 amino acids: CASSTQGGTSTDTQYF. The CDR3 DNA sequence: TGTGCCAGTAGTACTCAGGGCGGCACTAGCACAGATACGCAGTATTTT.

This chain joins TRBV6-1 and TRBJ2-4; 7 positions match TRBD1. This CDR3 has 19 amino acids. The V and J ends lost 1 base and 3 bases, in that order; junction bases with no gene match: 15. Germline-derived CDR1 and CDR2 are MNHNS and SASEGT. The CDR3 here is CASSEGLGGGDRHKNIQYF. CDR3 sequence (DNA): TGTGCCAGCAGTGAAGGGCTGGGTGGTGGGGACAGACACAAAAACATTCAGTACTTC.

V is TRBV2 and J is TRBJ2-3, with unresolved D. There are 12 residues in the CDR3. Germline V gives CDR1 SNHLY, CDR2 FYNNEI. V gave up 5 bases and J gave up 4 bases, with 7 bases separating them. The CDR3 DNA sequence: TGTGCCAGCAGTACGGATGCAGATACGCAGTATTTT. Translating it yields CASSTDADTQYF.